Shown below are 23 T cell receptor beta chains from a single sample sequenced in a study of cytomegalovirus exposure and HLA in healthy donors. PCR was performed using 60 Vbeta and 13 Jbeta primers. The repertoire was sequenced with immunoSEQ multiplex PCR; TCRdb's copy has only in-frame clones and lacks some. The sample has 130,000 to 150,000 clones, about 80% seen once. The sample taken for sequencing was PBMCs. These receptors were taken from a man aged 35-49 years in good health and CMV-seropositive.

This clone showed up just a few times. The CDR3 loop reads CASSFPMTGNTEAFF. CDR3 sequence (DNA): TGTGCCAGCAGTTTCCCAATGACAGGGAACACTGAAGCTTTCTTT. The chain links TRBV28 to TRBJ1-1; D might be TRBD1 (6 bases). Trimming removed 3 bases from V and 1 base from J, with 12 bases in between. CDR3 length equals 15 residues. The germline CDR1 and CDR2 sequences are MDHEN and SYDVKM.

The chain carries TRBV30 and TRBJ2-5; D not resolved. From germline, CDR1 is GTSNPN and CDR2 SVGIG (reference sequence). Trimming stripped 1 base from V and 1 base from J, with 7 bases between. The CDR3 is 13 residues long. CDR3 nucleotide sequence: TGTGCCTGGAGTGGGAGCTTCCAAGAGACCCAGTACTTC. Translating it yields CAWSGSFQETQYF.

The chain recombines TRBV6-1 with TRBJ1-2; no clear D gene. CDR1 MNHNS and CDR2 SASEGT come from the germline V gene. The ends were cut back, 4 bases at V and 4 bases at J, with 19 bases in the middle. The CDR3 runs 16 residues. In DNA form, the CDR3 reads TGTGCCAGCAGTGCCCTTGTCGGTGCCCGGAGCTATGGCTACACCTTC. Translation gives CASSALVGARSYGYTF.

This sequence joins TRBV5-1 and TRBJ2-5; 7 nucleotides align to TRBD1. The CDR3 extends over 13 amino acids. J lost 1 base, V lost 5 bases, and 2 bases had no gene match. Germline lookup yields CDR1 SGHRS and CDR2 YFSETQ. CDR3 amino acids: CASRQGLQETQYF. The CDR3 DNA sequence: TGCGCCAGCAGACAGGGGCTCCAAGAGACCCAGTACTTC.

This sequence joins TRBV6-5 and TRBJ1-2; no definite D call. The germline gives CDR1 MNHEY, CDR2 SVGAGI. This CDR3 is 16 amino acids long. V dropped 0 bases and J dropped 0 bases, with 11 bases sitting between them. CDR3 sequence (DNA): TGTGCCAGCAGTTACTCGTCACAGACAACTAACTATGGCTACACCTTC. Protein product: CASSYSSQTTNYGYTF.

This rearrangement joins TRBV4-3 to TRBJ2-7, with 7 nucleotides matching TRBD1. The CDR3 sequence is 15 residues long. Germline values: CDR1 LGHNA, CDR2 YSLEER. The trim removed 1 base at V and 2 bases at J, leaving 5 bases unmatched. The DNA of the CDR3 is TGCGCCAGCAGCCAAGCCTCCGGGACAGCCTACGAGCAGTACTTC. Protein sequence: CASSQASGTAYEQYF.

The genes are TRBV19 and TRBJ2-2; D is perhaps TRBD1 (5 bases). V lost 3 bases and J 4 bases, leaving 15 bases between the germline ends. This CDR3 spans 16 amino acids. CDR1 and CDR2 from the germline V gene are LNHDA and SQIVND (reference sequence). DNA for the CDR3: TGTGCCAGTAGTATCCCGGGCCTGGGGCGCACCGGGGAGCTGTTTTTT. This translates into CASSIPGLGRTGELFF.

This clone was found once. The chain recombines TRBV19 with TRBJ2-7; 9 nucleotides agree with TRBD1. This CDR3 is 15 amino acids long. In germline, CDR1 is LNHDA, CDR2 SQIVND (reference sequence). Germline trimming cut 3 bases from V and 3 bases from J; bases unmatched to any gene: 6. The CDR3 region has the DNA TGTGCCAGTAGTATTGGGGACAGGGACGACTACGAGCAGTACTTC. This sequence encodes CASSIGDRDDYEQYF.

The chain couples TRBV5-1 to TRBJ2-5; 16 bases line up with TRBD2. Germline trimming cut 7 bases from V and 6 bases from J; bases unmatched to any gene: 12. The germline gives CDR1 SGHRS, CDR2 YFSETQ. The CDR3 loop spans 17 amino acids. The CDR3 sequence is CASAVSGTSGRGKTQYF. The CDR3 DNA reads TGCGCCAGCGCCGTATCCGGGACTAGCGGGAGGGGAAAGACCCAGTACTTC. Filled out from reference TRBV5-1 and TRBJ2-5, the complete variable domain reads KAGVTQTPRYLIKTRGQQVTLSCSPISGHRSVSWYQQTPGQGLQFLFEYFSETQRNKGNFPGRFSGRQFSNSRSEMNVSTLELGDSALYLCASAVSGTSGRGKTQYFGPGTRLLVL.

This clone came up many times. This sequence joins TRBV10-3 and TRBJ1-1; TRBD1 might be the D (5 bases). The germline V and J ends were trimmed by 8 bases and 0 bases, with 13 bases remaining between them. The CDR3 is made up of 14 amino acids. Germline CDR1 and CDR2: ENHRY and SYGVKD. The chain's CDR3 is CAIGQGTLNTEAFF. The CDR3 DNA follows: TGTGCCATCGGACAAGGAACGCTGAACACTGAAGCTTTCTTT.

The genes are TRBV2 and TRBJ1-5; D gene unclear. V was shortened by 0 bases and J by 13 bases, with 10 bases between the two germline ends. The germline gives CDR1 SNHLY, CDR2 FYNNEI. The CDR3 runs to 12 residues. CDR3 sequence: CASSEALGPQHF. The CDR3 nucleotides are TGTGCCAGCAGTGAAGCGCTTGGGCCTCAGCATTTT. The variable domain in full, with the rest retrieved from reference TRBV2 and TRBJ1-5, is EPEVTQTPSHQVTQMGQEVILRCVPISNHLYFYWYRQILGQKVEFLVSFYNNEISEKSEIFDDQFSVERPDGSNFTLKIRSTKLEDSAMYFCASSEALGPQHFGDGTRLSIL.

The chain joins TRBV6-5 to TRBJ1-1, with 9 positions matching TRBD1. V was clipped by 4 bases and J by 4 bases; unmatched bases: 4. Germline lookup yields CDR1 MNHEY and CDR2 SVGAGI. CDR3 size: 14 residues. The CDR3 DNA reads TGTGCCAGCAGTTCCGGGACAGGGTCCACTGAAGCTTTCTTT. Translated, it gives CASSSGTGSTEAFF.

V usage is TRBV5-4 and J usage is TRBJ1-1; the match to TRBD1 covers 8 bases. The trim removed 1 base at V and 4 bases at J, leaving 12 bases unmatched. Germline V lookup: CDR1 SGHNT, CDR2 YYREEE (reference sequence). The CDR3 spans 17 residues. The CDR3 DNA is TGTGCCAGCAGCTTGATTTGGACAGGGTCGAGGGCCACTGAAGCTTTCTTT. Translated: CASSLIWTGSRATEAFF.

CDR3 in DNA: TGCAGTGCCCAGAGGGGGTACGAGCAGTACTTC. Protein product: CSAQRGYEQYF. The V call is TRBV20-1, the J call TRBJ2-7, with D possibly TRBD1 on 6 matching bases. V was shortened by 6 bases and J by 4 bases, with 10 bases between the two germline ends. This CDR3 contains 11 residues. Germline V gene data show CDR1 as DFQATT and CDR2 as SNEGSKA (reference sequence).

This rearrangement joins TRBV19 to TRBJ2-7, with TRBD1 identical over 7 bases. V trimming: 2 bases; J trimming: 2 bases; junction bases outside the gene matches: 3. The CDR3 sequence is 14 residues long. Germline loops: CDR1 LNHDA, CDR2 SQIVND (reference sequence). CDR3 coding DNA: TGTGCCAGTAGTATATTGGGACAGCCCTACGAGCAGTACTTC. This translates into CASSILGQPYEQYF. Filled out from reference TRBV19 and TRBJ2-7, the complete variable domain reads DGGITQSPKYLFRKEGQNVTLSCEQNLNHDAMYWYRQDPGQGLRLIYYSQIVNDFQKGDIAEGYSVSREKKESFPLTVTSAQKNPTAFYLCASSILGQPYEQYFGPGTRLTVT.

The chain combines TRBV29-1 with TRBJ2-1; D may be TRBD2 (5 bases). This CDR3 region has 16 residues. Germline V gene data show CDR1 as SQVTM and CDR2 as ANQGSEA. The V gene lost 1 base and the J gene lost 6 bases, with 19 bases spanning the gap. The CDR3 bases are TGCAGCGTTGAAGGTGTAGAGCGGCCCGGTGTCAATGAGCAGTTCTTC. Translated, it gives CSVEGVERPGVNEQFF.

This chain joins TRBV29-1 and TRBJ2-5, with a tentative D call TRBD2 (5 bases). Trimming pared 3 bases from V and 5 bases from J, leaving 16 bases between. CDR1 and CDR2 from the germline V gene are SQVTM and ANQGSEA. The CDR3 extends over 14 amino acids. The CDR3 DNA is TGCAGCGTTGAGGAGGCAGTTAAAAGGGAGACCCAGTACTTC. Its protein is CSVEEAVKRETQYF.

The rearrangement links TRBV6-5 to TRBJ2-7, with 8 bases fitting TRBD1. The V gene's germline CDR1 is MNHEY and CDR2 SVGAGI. J was trimmed by 5 bases and V by 4 bases; bases with no gene match: 7. The CDR3 extends over 14 amino acids. The CDR3 sequence: CASSSPGQANEQYF. The CDR3 DNA reads TGTGCCAGCAGTTCCCCGGGACAGGCCAACGAGCAGTACTTC.

The chain carries TRBV7-3 and TRBJ1-5, with D possibly matching TRBD1 (6 bases). V lost 3 bases and J lost 2, with 14 bases in between. The CDR3 runs to 16 residues. Germline V lookup: CDR1 SGHTA, CDR2 FQGTGA. CDR3 sequence: CASSFPPGVGNQPQHF. The CDR3 DNA sequence: TGTGCCAGCAGCTTCCCCCCAGGGGTCGGCAATCAGCCCCAGCATTTT.

The chain has TRBV5-1 and TRBJ2-3; D is perhaps TRBD2 (8 bases). The CDR3 loop spans 17 amino acids. Germline V gene lookup returns CDR1 SGHRS and CDR2 YFSETQ. The V gene lost 4 bases and the J gene lost 4 bases, with 22 bases spanning the gap. DNA of the CDR3: TGCGCCAGCAGCCCCCAGGGGGAGCGGGAGTATGCAGATACGCAGTATTTT. Translated, it gives CASSPQGEREYADTQYF.

Concerning this clone: The same CDR3 arises from other DNA sequences in this sample as well. V gene TRBV7-9 combines with J gene TRBJ2-1, with 7 nucleotides matching TRBD1. The CDR3 spans 16 residues. The germline CDR1 and CDR2 sequences are SEHNR and FQNEAQ (reference sequence). V lost 6 bases, J lost 0 bases, and 8 bases stayed unmatched. For the CDR3, the DNA is TGTGCCAGCAGTACCGGGACAGTTAGCTCCTACAATGAGCAGTTCTTC. Translated, it gives CASSTGTVSSYNEQFF.

J is TRBJ1-2 and V is TRBV2; 7 bases are shared with TRBD1. Losses at the gene ends were 6 bases for V and 2 bases for J; bases not matched to a gene: 9. The CDR3 spans 15 residues. The germline V gene encodes CDR1 SNHLY and CDR2 FYNNEI. This CDR3 is CASSSIRQGNYGYTF. Written as DNA, the CDR3 is TGTGCCAGCAGCTCTATACGACAGGGAAACTATGGCTACACCTTC. The full variable domain, its missing parts supplied by reference TRBV2 and TRBJ1-2, is EPEVTQTPSHQVTQMGQEVILRCVPISNHLYFYWYRQILGQKVEFLVSFYNNEISEKSEIFDDQFSVERPDGSNFTLKIRSTKLEDSAMYFCASSSIRQGNYGYTFGSGTRLTVV.

The CDR3 spells CASSLVNNEQFF. CDR3 nucleotides: TGTGCCAGCAGCCTAGTTAACAATGAGCAGTTCTTC. The V call is TRBV5-6, the J call TRBJ2-1; no definite D call. From germline, CDR1 is SGHDT and CDR2 YYEEEE. V was clipped by 4 bases and J by 5 bases, with 7 bases between them. This CDR3 region has 12 residues.